The 32 T cell receptor beta chains below all came from one sample that was sequenced in a study of blood T cell repertoires in COVID-19. Produced via immunoSEQ multiplex PCR; TCRdb's table is partial and in-frame only. The table records roughly 360,000 clones, roughly four fifths of them present only once. Sequences were obtained from PBMCs or T cells enriched from blood (not recorded which). The receptors come from a woman between 50 and 59 years old who had recovered from COVID-19.

This clone was counted a few times. V gene TRBV5-1 combines with J gene TRBJ2-1, with D tentatively TRBD1 (5 bases). Germline values: CDR1 SGHRS, CDR2 YFSETQ. Trimming removed 0 bases from V and 7 bases from J, with 5 bases in between. The CDR3 consists of 12 residues. The CDR3: CASSLEGNEQFF. CDR3 nucleotide sequence: TGCGCCAGCAGCTTGGAGGGGAATGAGCAGTTCTTC. The full variable domain, its missing parts supplied by reference TRBV5-1 and TRBJ2-1, is KAGVTQTPRYLIKTRGQQVTLSCSPISGHRSVSWYQQTPGQGLQFLFEYFSETQRNKGNFPGRFSGRQFSNSRSEMNVSTLELGDSALYLCASSLEGNEQFFGPGTRLTVL.

The genes are TRBV3-1 (or the pseudogene TRBV3-2) and TRBJ2-3, with 9 bases matching TRBD2. V gave up 2 bases and J gave up 6 bases; unmatched junction bases: 15. Germline CDR1 and CDR2: LGHDT and YNNKEL (reference sequence). The CDR3 contains 18 residues. CDR3 in DNA: TGTGCCAGCAGCCAACAAGGGGTAGCGGGAGCTACAACGGATACGCAGTATTTT. This encodes CASSQQGVAGATTDTQYF.

The chain uses TRBV5-5 and TRBJ1-1; TRBD1 is a possible D gene (5 bases). The CDR3 loop spans 17 amino acids. The V end was cut by 0 bases, the J end by 0 bases, with 15 bases between. Germline V gene sequence: CDR1 SGHKS, CDR2 YYEKEE (reference sequence). The CDR3 loop is CASSLARTNPMNTEAFF. The CDR3 nucleotides are TGTGCCAGCAGCTTGGCGAGGACAAACCCAATGAACACTGAAGCTTTCTTT.

This clone appeared once. Additional DNA sequences in this sample encode the identical CDR3. The chain carries TRBV27 and TRBJ1-2; tentative D call: TRBD1 (5 bases). Per the germline V gene, CDR1 is MNHEY and CDR2 is SMNVEV (reference sequence). V lost 5 bases and J lost 2, with 9 bases in between. There are 13 residues in the CDR3. CDR3 sequence reads: CASSLQGNYGYTF. In nucleotides, the CDR3 is TGTGCCAGCAGTCTCCAGGGAAACTATGGCTACACCTTC.

The CDR3, as DNA: TGTGCCAGCAGCTCTGCTCGGCAGGGTGGCTACACCTTC. The encoded protein is CASSSARQGGYTF. J is TRBJ1-2 and V is TRBV11-1; D perhaps matches TRBD1 (5 bases). V was shortened by 4 bases and J by 7 bases, with 13 bases between the two germline ends. The CDR3 loop spans 13 amino acids. In germline, CDR1 is SGHAT, CDR2 FQDESV (reference sequence).

This clone was detected only a few times. This chain joins TRBV5-1 and TRBJ1-4; D not certain. Trimming stripped 0 bases from V and 7 bases from J, with 7 bases between. Germline CDR1 reads SGHRS; CDR2 reads YFSETQ. This CDR3 is 13 amino acids long. The CDR3 DNA is TGCGCCAGCAGCTTGGCCGGGAGTGAAAAACTGTTTTTT. It is translated as CASSLAGSEKLFF.

This chain uses TRBV19 with TRBJ2-7, with TRBD1 identical over 8 bases. Germline V gene data show CDR1 as LNHDA and CDR2 as SQIVND (reference sequence). The CDR3 extends over 16 amino acids. J was trimmed by 1 base and V by 3 bases; bases with no gene match: 8. The CDR3 protein is CASSMYLQGASYEQYF. The CDR3 DNA is TGTGCCAGTAGTATGTATCTCCAGGGGGCATCCTACGAGCAGTACTTC.

J is TRBJ1-3 and V is TRBV3-1 (or the pseudogene TRBV3-2); TRBD1 agrees at 9 bases. Per the germline V gene, CDR1 is LGHDT and CDR2 is YNNKEL (reference sequence). The V and J ends lost 1 base and 2 bases, in that order; junction bases with no gene match: 3. This CDR3 is built from 16 residues. For the CDR3, the DNA is TGTGCCAGCAGCCAAGGGACAGGGGTCACTGGAAACACCATATATTTT. Its protein is CASSQGTGVTGNTIYF.

The chain carries TRBV27 and TRBJ1-5; 7 bases are shared with TRBD1. The CDR3 is 14 residues long. Looked up from germline, CDR1 is MNHEY and CDR2 is SMNVEV (reference sequence). V shed 3 bases and J 5 bases; nucleotides not matched to a gene: 4. DNA for the CDR3: TGTGCCAGCAGTTTGACAGGGTATCATCAGCCCCAGCATTTT. This codes for CASSLTGYHQPQHF.

This clone was counted a single time. This chain links TRBV29-1 with TRBJ2-3; 7 positions agree with TRBD1. Germline V lookup: CDR1 SQVTM, CDR2 ANQGSEA. The CDR3 has 14 amino acids. Trimming cost V 7 bases and J 0 bases; bases outside gene matches: 7. The DNA for the CDR3 is TGCAGCGGGGGGACAGTGGGGAGCACAGATACGCAGTATTTT. The encoded protein is CSGGTVGSTDTQYF.

The count of this clone is one. The rearrangement links TRBV20-1 to TRBJ2-4; no definite D call. Germline V gene data show CDR1 as DFQATT and CDR2 as SNEGSKA (reference sequence). The CDR3 totals 11 residues. The CDR3 bases are TGCAGCGCTTCGGTAGAAAACATTCAGTACTTC. It encodes CSASVENIQYF.

This clone was seen just once. The V and J genes are TRBV4-3 and TRBJ2-7; 13 bases agree with TRBD2. The V and J ends lost 2 bases and 7 bases, in that order; junction bases with no gene match: 11. CDR3 length equals 17 residues. Per germline, CDR1 LGHNA and CDR2 YSLEER. CDR3 DNA sequence: TGCGCCAGCAGCCAAACGATCCCCAGGACTAGCGGGAGTGAGCAGTACTTC. Its protein is CASSQTIPRTSGSEQYF.

The rearrangement uses TRBV5-4 and TRBJ2-1; 13 nucleotides match TRBD2. CDR1 SGHNT and CDR2 YYREEE come from the germline V gene (reference sequence). Trimming cost V 2 bases and J 10 bases; bases outside gene matches: 6. CDR3 size: 15 residues. The DNA for the CDR3 is TGTGCCAGCAGCTTAGGGACTAGCGGGGTACGGGAGCAGTTCTTC. Translated, it gives CASSLGTSGVREQFF.

The J gene is TRBJ2-2, the V gene TRBV18, with a tentative D call TRBD2 (6 bases). The CDR3 contains 17 residues. Germline CDR1 and CDR2: KGHSH and LQKENI. Between the trimmed V and J ends, which lost 0 bases and 1 base, there was a span of 12 bases. CDR3 in amino acids: CASSPPGGTGNTGELFF. DNA of the CDR3: TGTGCCAGCTCACCACCGGGAGGTACAGGGAACACCGGGGAGCTGTTTTTT.

The rearrangement links TRBV30 to TRBJ1-5; maybe TRBD1 (6 bases). V was shortened by 3 bases and J by 6 bases, with 15 bases between the two germline ends. CDR3 length: 14 amino acids. Per the germline V gene, CDR1 is GTSNPN and CDR2 is SVGIG (reference sequence). The CDR3 nucleotides read TGTGCCTGGAGCATAGGGGGGGCACTTCAGCCCCAGCATTTT. It is translated as CAWSIGGALQPQHF.

The chain employs TRBV6-5 and TRBJ1-1; tentatively, D is TRBD1 (6 bases). The CDR3 consists of 14 residues. V was cut by 6 bases and J by 5 bases, with 16 bases left in between. Germline CDR1 reads MNHEY; CDR2 reads SVGAGI. The CDR3 region is CASRDRTRGTEAFF. In nucleotides, the CDR3 is TGTGCCAGCAGAGACAGGACGCGAGGGACTGAAGCTTTCTTT.

The chain uses TRBV9 and TRBJ2-1, with D perhaps TRBD2 (7 bases). The V gene lost 3 bases and the J gene lost 4 bases, with 17 bases spanning the gap. The length of the CDR3 is 16 residues. Germline CDR1 and CDR2: SGDLS and YYNGEE. The CDR3 bases are TGTGCCAGCAGCGGGCCGGGGGGCGCGGATTACAATGAGCAGTTCTTC. Translated, it gives CASSGPGGADYNEQFF.

This clone appeared a single time. This sequence joins TRBV10-3 and TRBJ1-1; 7 positions match TRBD1. The junction had 9 bases not matched to a gene; V was cut back by 3 bases and J by 2 bases. There are 16 residues in the CDR3. CDR1 is ENHRY, CDR2 SYGVKD, per germline. The CDR3 nucleotides read TGTGCCATCAGTGAACCGAATAGACAGGGTAACACTGAAGCTTTCTTT. Protein: CAISEPNRQGNTEAFF.

V and J are TRBV6-5 and TRBJ2-3; 8 nucleotides align to TRBD2. CDR3 length equals 15 residues. V lost 7 bases and J lost 2; bases outside the gene matches: 8. Germline CDR1 MNHEY, CDR2 SVGAGI. The CDR3 protein is CASTDTGGSTDTQYF. CDR3 in DNA: TGTGCCAGCACGGATACGGGAGGGTCCACAGATACGCAGTATTTT.

The CDR3 DNA sequence: TGTGCCAGCAGCCTACTGGGACTAGCGGGAGGAGTTCCGTACTTC. Protein sequence: CASSLLGLAGGVPYF. The chain recombines TRBV2 with TRBJ2-7, with 15 bases that match TRBD2. CDR1 is SNHLY, CDR2 FYNNEI, per germline. The CDR3 loop spans 15 amino acids. Germline trimming cut 6 bases from V and 12 bases from J; bases unmatched to any gene: 12.

The CDR3 here is CASSEGLLNTEAFF. The CDR3 coding sequence is TGTGCCAGCAGTGAGGGACTTTTAAACACTGAAGCTTTCTTT. The V call is TRBV2, the J call TRBJ1-1; D may be TRBD1 (5 bases). CDR3 length equals 14 residues. The germline V gene has CDR1 SNHLY and CDR2 FYNNEI. Trimming shortened V by 3 bases and J by 2 bases, and 10 bases separated the two germline ends.

The chain recombines TRBV19 with TRBJ2-7, with D tentatively TRBD1 (5 bases). V was trimmed by 5 bases and J by 6 bases, leaving 17 bases between them. CDR1 is LNHDA and CDR2 is SQIVND in the germline V gene (reference sequence). The CDR3 contains 14 residues. CDR3 nucleotides: TGTGCCAGTAGTGAAACCGGACATGCTGGCGAGCAGTACTTC. Its protein product is CASSETGHAGEQYF.

This clone appeared a few times. V gene TRBV5-1 combines with J gene TRBJ1-1; D uncertain. Germline V gene lookup returns CDR1 SGHRS and CDR2 YFSETQ. CDR3 length: 12 amino acids. Trimming stripped 2 bases from V and 6 bases from J, with 8 bases between. The chain's CDR3 is CASSFEHSEAFF. The CDR3 nucleotides are TGCGCCAGCAGCTTTGAGCATTCTGAAGCTTTCTTT.

V usage is TRBV27 and J usage is TRBJ2-1, with 14 bases matching TRBD2. V lost 4 bases and J lost 5; bases outside the gene matches: 13. The germline V gene encodes CDR1 MNHEY and CDR2 SMNVEV (reference sequence). This CDR3 comprises 19 residues. The chain's CDR3 is CASSWGGTSGRGRNNEQFF. The CDR3 nucleotides are TGTGCCAGCAGTTGGGGCGGGACTAGCGGGAGAGGGCGGAACAATGAGCAGTTCTTC.

This chain connects TRBV5-1 to TRBJ1-2; possibly TRBD1 for D (5 bases). Trimming removed 1 base at V and 7 bases at J, with 20 bases between. Looked up from germline, CDR1 is SGHRS and CDR2 is YFSETQ. The CDR3 extends over 16 amino acids. CDR3 DNA sequence: TGCGCCAGCAGCTTGACCGCCGGGGGGGACCTTGGTGGCTACACCTTC. This encodes CASSLTAGGDLGGYTF.

This clone came up a few times. V and J are TRBV2 and TRBJ1-2, with TRBD1 matching 8 bases. This CDR3 is built from 14 residues. Germline CDR1 reads SNHLY; CDR2 reads FYNNEI. The ends lost 6 bases at V and 5 bases at J; junction bases unmatched: 8. Here the CDR3 reads CASRTGGQAYGYTF. CDR3 coding DNA: TGTGCCAGCAGAACAGGGGGACAGGCGTATGGCTACACCTTC.

The chain has TRBV19 and TRBJ1-4, with 9 bases aligning to TRBD1. The CDR3 spans 15 residues. Germline CDR1 LNHDA, CDR2 SQIVND (reference sequence). V lost 4 bases to trimming and J lost 7 bases; unmatched junction nucleotides: 7. The CDR3 sequence: CASSTGQGRVEKLFF. CDR3 nucleotide sequence: TGTGCCAGTAGTACGGGACAGGGACGGGTTGAAAAACTGTTTTTT.

The chain couples TRBV7-2 to TRBJ2-7; tentative D call: TRBD2 (7 bases). Germline CDR1 is SGHTA and CDR2 is FQGNSA. This CDR3 region has 15 residues. Trimming removed 4 bases at V and 2 bases at J, with 15 bases between. The CDR3 is CASSYPGDYTYEQYF. The CDR3 DNA sequence: TGTGCCAGCAGCTACCCAGGGGACTACACCTACGAGCAGTACTTC.

J is TRBJ1-2 and V is TRBV15; D is ambiguous. Trimming shortened V by 4 bases and J by 4 bases, and 16 bases separated the two germline ends. Germline CDR1 and CDR2: LNHNV and YYDKDF (reference sequence). The CDR3 is 15 amino acids. In nucleotides, the CDR3 is TGTGCCACCAGCACCTCCGGGGTCGGTGGCTATGGCTACACCTTC. It is translated as CATSTSGVGGYGYTF. Using reference TRBV15 and TRBJ1-2 for the parts outside the CDR3, the full variable domain is DAMVIQNPRYQVTQFGKPVTLSCSQTLNHNVMYWYQQKSSQAPKLLFHYYDKDFNNEADTPDNFQSRRPNTSFCFLDIRSPGLGDTAMYLCATSTSGVGGYGYTFGSGTRLTVV.

The chain links TRBV2 to TRBJ1-2; tentative D call: TRBD1 (6 bases). The CDR3 is made up of 12 amino acids. Per germline, CDR1 SNHLY and CDR2 FYNNEI. Deletions cut 6 bases from V and 2 bases from J, with 7 bases between. The CDR3 loop is CASRTGNYGYTF. CDR3 DNA sequence: TGTGCCAGCAGGACAGGCAACTATGGCTACACCTTC.

The V gene is TRBV3-1 (or the pseudogene TRBV3-2), the J gene TRBJ1-6; possibly TRBD1 for D (6 bases). Germline V CDR1 and CDR2: LGHDT, YNNKEL (reference sequence). The CDR3 runs 14 residues. V lost 5 bases, J lost 13 bases, and 18 bases lay in between. In nucleotides, the CDR3 is TGTGCCAGCAGCACGGCGGGGGCTTCGCGGCCCCTCCACTTT. Translating it yields CASSTAGASRPLHF.

This clone has only one observation. This sequence joins TRBV10-3 and TRBJ2-7, with D perhaps matching TRBD2 (6 bases). Trimming took off 6 bases at V and 3 bases at J, with 18 bases between the two ends. Germline lookup yields CDR1 ENHRY and CDR2 SYGVKD. CDR3 size: 15 residues. The CDR3 nucleotides are TGTGCCATCAGGGGGGACTCAATTAAAGACTACGAGCAGTACTTC. This sequence encodes CAIRGDSIKDYEQYF.